The sequence of this T cell receptor beta chain was determined in a study of blood T cell repertoires in COVID-19. About the research overall: T cells, B-cell-depleted T cells, or PBMCs provided the cDNA or gDNA that served as material.

The germline V gene has CDR1 SGHRS and CDR2 YFSETQ. This CDR3 has 16 amino acids. Trimming removed 0 bases from V and 2 bases from J; junction bases left unmatched: 5. Per the study methods: Amplification with reference gene primers provided the estimates of nucleated cell counts. Here immunoSEQ multiplex PCR was the method, and the copy in TCRdb shows in-frame clones only, minus some. V, J and clone size are taken as reported in that table, and D and trimming were inferred from the DNA itself. Among approximately 99,000 clones listed, 84% were seen once. Points on this clone: Distinct nucleotide sequences in the sample also encode this CDR3.

This sequence was found in a man in his sixties or seventies with active or convalescent COVID-19. The sample comprised peripheral blood. The chain employs TRBV5-1 and TRBJ2-3, with 8 positions matching TRBD2. CDR3 residues: CASSLVAGGNTDTQYF. Written as DNA, the CDR3 is TGCGCCAGCAGCTTGGTGGCGGGGGGCAACACAGATACGCAGTATTTT.